This TCR beta chain was sequenced for a study of blood T cell repertoires in COVID-19 (dated by TCRdb to 2018 to 2020). In terms of the full investigation: The collaborator samples originated in the United States, Italy and Spain and spanned the acute and convalescent phases of COVID-19. The prospective study material was composed of cDNA or gDNA derived from T cells, B-cell-depleted T cells, or PBMCs. The repertoires were released in a freely available public database meant as a resource for research on the immune response to SARS-CoV-2. A de-identified subject ID, COVID-19 status, age in years and sex were almost always included in the sample metadata. Samples came from the ongoing ImmuneRACE study (first 160 participants) plus 1,254 subjects from 6 global collaborators. Where HLA class I and class II types were available, the types were taken from metadata supplied by the sample provider, not from assay-based typing. Deeply sampled blood TCRbeta repertoires from subjects exposed to, actively infected with, or recovered from COVID-19 were included in the dataset. The study at large found these results: Clinical and demographic metadata were provided uncurated, with the amount varying by source and participant.

Counted from cysteine to phenylalanine, this CDR3 has 15 amino acids. The entry retains the CDR3 DNA only, 45 bases that are in frame from base 1. The germline V gene provides CDR1 MNHEY and CDR2 SVGEGT. V loses 2 bases, J loses 4 bases, and the germline ends lie 11 bases apart. This clone is a singleton in its sample. It lacks a known antigen. Nothing much larger sits one base from this clone, and base qualities are not available. The collaborating institutions used their own protocols to collect whole blood in K2EDTA tubes. For TCRbeta analysis, collaborators shipped samples in one of three forms: frozen whole blood, isolated PBMCs, or DNA extracted from either of those sample types. The immunoSEQ Assay, a bias-controlled multiplex PCR, was used to amplify TCRbeta CDR3 regions from genomic DNA. The authors processed their data as follows. Within the assay, amplification of reference gene primers was used to estimate how many nucleated cells each sample contained. To quantify the absolute abundance of each unique TCRbeta CDR3 rearrangement, sequence reads were collapsed and filtered. For each sample, productive Simpson clonality was calculated as the square root of Simpson's diversity index over productive rearrangements. TCRdb took over this immuneACCESS table, retaining in-frame rearrangements with V and J assigned. Such tables are incomplete; in checked studies, under half of the missing clones stem from an unresolved V gene, and the remainder is unexplained. V and J calls and clone size come straight from that table; D and trimming were deduced from the DNA. Across this sample there are 110,000 to 150,000 clones, with around three quarters seen only once. The ten largest account for under 15% of the sample.

Sequenced: peripheral blood. This sequence was found in a man aged 80 or over with acute or convalescent COVID-19. The chain is made from TRBV6-2 or TRBV6-3 and TRBJ2-2; the D gene is perhaps TRBD1, from 5 matching bases. The DNA sequence is given as TGTGCCAGCAGTTACGGGGCCTATATCACCGGGGAGCTGTTTTTT. Its protein product is CASSYGAYITGELFF.